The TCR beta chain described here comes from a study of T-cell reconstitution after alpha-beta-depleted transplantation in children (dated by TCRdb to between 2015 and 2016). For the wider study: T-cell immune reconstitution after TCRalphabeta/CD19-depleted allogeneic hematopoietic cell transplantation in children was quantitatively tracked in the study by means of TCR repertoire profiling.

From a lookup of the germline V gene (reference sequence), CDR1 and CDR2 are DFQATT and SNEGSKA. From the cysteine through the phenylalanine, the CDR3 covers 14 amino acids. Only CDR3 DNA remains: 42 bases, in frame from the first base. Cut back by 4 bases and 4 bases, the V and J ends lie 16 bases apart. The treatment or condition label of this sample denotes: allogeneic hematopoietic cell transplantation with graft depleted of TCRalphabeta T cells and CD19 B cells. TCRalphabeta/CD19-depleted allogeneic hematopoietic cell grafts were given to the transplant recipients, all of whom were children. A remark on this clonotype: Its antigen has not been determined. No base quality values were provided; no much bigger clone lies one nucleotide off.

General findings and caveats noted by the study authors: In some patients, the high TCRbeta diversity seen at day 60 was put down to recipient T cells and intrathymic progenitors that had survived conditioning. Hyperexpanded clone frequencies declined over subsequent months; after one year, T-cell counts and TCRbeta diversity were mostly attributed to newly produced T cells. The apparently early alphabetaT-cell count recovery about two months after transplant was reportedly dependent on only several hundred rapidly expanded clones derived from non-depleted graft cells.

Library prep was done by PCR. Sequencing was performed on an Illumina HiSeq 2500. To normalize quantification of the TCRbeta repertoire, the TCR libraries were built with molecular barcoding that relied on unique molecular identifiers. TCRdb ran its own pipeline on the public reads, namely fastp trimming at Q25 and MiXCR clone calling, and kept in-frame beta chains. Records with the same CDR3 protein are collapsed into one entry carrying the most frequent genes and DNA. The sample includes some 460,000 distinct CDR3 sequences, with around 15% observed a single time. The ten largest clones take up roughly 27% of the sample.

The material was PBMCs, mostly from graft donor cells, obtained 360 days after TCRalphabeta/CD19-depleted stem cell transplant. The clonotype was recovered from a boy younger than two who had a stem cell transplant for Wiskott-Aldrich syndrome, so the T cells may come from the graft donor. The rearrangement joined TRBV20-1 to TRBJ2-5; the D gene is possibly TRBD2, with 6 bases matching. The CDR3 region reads CSAMPGVVGETQYF. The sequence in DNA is TGCAGTGCTATGCCGGGGGTAGTAGGAGAGACCCAGTACTTC.